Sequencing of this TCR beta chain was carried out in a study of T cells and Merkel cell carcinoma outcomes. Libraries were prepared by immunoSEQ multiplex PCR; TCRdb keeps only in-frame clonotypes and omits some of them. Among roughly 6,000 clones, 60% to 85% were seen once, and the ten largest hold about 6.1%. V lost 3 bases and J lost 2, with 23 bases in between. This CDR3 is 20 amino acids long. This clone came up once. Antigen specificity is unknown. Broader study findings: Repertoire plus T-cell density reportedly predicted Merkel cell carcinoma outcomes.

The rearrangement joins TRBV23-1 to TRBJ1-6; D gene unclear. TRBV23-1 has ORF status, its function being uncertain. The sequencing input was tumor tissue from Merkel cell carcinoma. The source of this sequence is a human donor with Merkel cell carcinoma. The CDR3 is CASSHQSPRKITPYNSPLHF. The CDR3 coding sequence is TGCGCCAGCAGTCATCAATCCCCCAGAAAGATCACCCCCTATAATTCACCCCTCCACTTT.